Presented here are 10 T cell receptor beta chains from one specimen sequenced in a study of CD8+CD57+ T cells in acquired aplastic anemia. Genomic DNA was employed as the template in profiling TCR beta VDJ and CDR3. One entry per CDR3 protein, called by TCRdb with MiXCR from the reads. The sample holds some 82,000 distinct CDR3 sequences, 40% to 55% seen once. Specimen: sorted CD4+, CD8+, or CD8+CD57+ T cells (not recorded which) from PBMCs. These TCRs come from a human donor in good health, serving as a control.

This clonotype was counted between two and nine times. The CDR3: CASSLVPGQQAFF. CDR3 coding DNA: TGTGCCAGCAGTTTAGTTCCGGGACAGCAAGCTTTCTTT. This chain links TRBV28 with TRBJ1-1, with 7 bases matching TRBD1. The germline V gene encodes CDR1 MDHEN and CDR2 SYDVKM. This CDR3 contains 13 residues. J was trimmed by 9 bases and V by 2 bases; bases with no gene match: 6.

The genes are TRBV24-1 and TRBJ2-1; D is perhaps TRBD1 (5 bases). Germline V CDR1 and CDR2: KGHDR, SFDVKD. The length of the CDR3 is 13 residues. Trimming stripped 3 bases from V and 7 bases from J, with 9 bases between. CDR3 bases: TGTGCCACCAGTGATCTGACAGCAAATGAGCAGTTCTTC. Its protein is CATSDLTANEQFF.

This clonotype occurred many times. The chain has TRBV19 and TRBJ2-7; 11 positions match TRBD1. The germline V gene encodes CDR1 LNHDA and CDR2 SQIVND (reference sequence). The CDR3 is made up of 14 amino acids. J lost 4 bases, V lost 4 bases, and 3 bases had no gene match. The CDR3 reads CASSTGQGAYEQYF. The CDR3, as DNA: TGTGCCAGTAGTACCGGACAGGGGGCATACGAGCAGTACTTC.

This clonotype was observed at least ten times. The J gene is TRBJ1-1, the V gene TRBV15; 10 nucleotides match TRBD1. From germline, CDR1 is LNHNV and CDR2 YYDKDF (reference sequence). Trimming cost V 11 bases and J 4 bases; bases outside gene matches: 10. This CDR3 contains 14 residues. The CDR3 DNA is TGTGCCGTCGGGGGACAGGGGACGTTCACTGAAGCTTTCTTT. Residues: CAVGGQGTFTEAFF.

Ten or more counts support this clonotype. The gene calls are TRBV4-1 and TRBJ2-5; perhaps D is TRBD1 or TRBD2 (6 bases each). V was clipped by 1 base and J by 5 bases, with 14 bases between them. There are 15 residues in the CDR3. From germline, CDR1 is MGHRA and CDR2 YSYEKL. The CDR3, as DNA: TGCGCCAGCAGCCAAGGAGGAGGGGGTGGGGAGACCCAGTACTTC. It yields the protein CASSQGGGGGETQYF.

This rearrangement joins TRBV10-3 to TRBJ1-2; D is undetermined. This CDR3 region has 12 residues. Germline CDR1 reads ENHRY; CDR2 reads SYGVKD. Trimming took off 4 bases at V and 2 bases at J, with 5 bases between the two ends. The CDR3 DNA sequence: TGTGCCATCAGTGGGCAGAACTATGGCTACACCTTC. Translation: CAISGQNYGYTF.

This clonotype was seen repeatedly, ten times or more. V gene TRBV2 combines with J gene TRBJ2-7; TRBD2 agrees at 10 bases. Germline lookup yields CDR1 SNHLY and CDR2 FYNNEI. The CDR3 spans 14 residues. The ends lost 6 bases at V and 6 bases at J; junction bases unmatched: 8. The CDR3 bases are TGTGCCAGCAGCCCAGAGCGGGGGGGCGTCGAGCAGTACTTC. The encoded protein is CASSPERGGVEQYF.

This clonotype was seen more than once but under ten times. The chain recombines TRBV10-2 with TRBJ2-4; D not resolved. V gave up 0 bases and J gave up 0 bases, with 6 bases separating them. The CDR3 is 15 amino acids. CDR1 is WSHSY and CDR2 is SAAADI in the germline V gene. In DNA form, the CDR3 reads TGCGCCAGCAGTGAGTCAGATTTAGCCAAAAACATTCAGTACTTC. Translated: CASSESDLAKNIQYF.

The chain couples TRBV7-2 to TRBJ2-5; D is unresolved. Deletions cut 5 bases from V and 6 bases from J, with 10 bases between. The CDR3 covers 12 residues. The germline V gene has CDR1 SGHTA and CDR2 FQGNSA. CDR3 sequence: CASSHELKTQYF. The CDR3 DNA reads TGTGCCAGCAGCCATGAGCTGAAGACCCAGTACTTC. Combining the CDR3 with reference TRBV7-2 and TRBJ2-5 gives the whole variable domain GAGVSQSPSNKVTEKGKDVELRCDPISGHTALYWYRQSLGQGLEFLIYFQGNSAPDKSGLPSDRFSAERTGGSVSTLTIQRTQQEDSAVYLCASSHELKTQYFGPGTRLLVL.

The chain couples TRBV7-7 to TRBJ2-7; 12 nucleotides agree with TRBD2. V trimming: 5 bases; J trimming: 1 base; junction bases outside the gene matches: 3. CDR1 and CDR2 (germline): SSHAT, FNYEAQ (reference sequence). The CDR3 length is 15 residues. CDR3 coding DNA: TGTGCCAGCAGCCGGCTAGCGGGGGGGTCCTACGAGCAGTACTTC. Translation gives CASSRLAGGSYEQYF.